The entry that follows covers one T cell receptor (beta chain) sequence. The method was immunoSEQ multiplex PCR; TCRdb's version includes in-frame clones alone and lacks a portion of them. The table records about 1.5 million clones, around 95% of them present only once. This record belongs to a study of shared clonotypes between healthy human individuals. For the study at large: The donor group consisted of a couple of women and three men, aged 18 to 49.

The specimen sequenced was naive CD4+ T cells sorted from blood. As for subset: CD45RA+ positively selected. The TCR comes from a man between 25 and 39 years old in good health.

In nucleotides, the CDR3 is TGTGCCAGCAGCCCTGGGGGGCAGACCCAGTACTTC. Translation: CASSPGGQTQYF. V and J are TRBV11-2 and TRBJ2-5; the D call may be TRBD1 or TRBD2 (6 bases each). Germline V gene sequence: CDR1 SGHAT, CDR2 FQNNGV. V was cut by 5 bases and J by 6 bases, with 10 bases left in between. CDR3 length equals 12 residues.